This passage covers 8 T cell receptor beta chains from one sample sequenced in a study of T cells after yellow fever vaccination. MiXCR, run by TCRdb on the 5' RACE reads, gives a single entry per CDR3 protein. The table includes nearly 300,000 distinct CDR3 sequences, 7.5% to 9.5% detected once. The sample here was CD4+ T cells sorted from PBMCs, taken 5 days after the yellow fever booster vaccination. These receptors were obtained from a man younger than 35 who received the YFV17D yellow fever vaccine.

This clonotype was observed a handful of times. The chain combines TRBV5-1 with TRBJ2-5; no clear D. The germline V gene has CDR1 SGHRS and CDR2 YFSETQ. Trimming stripped 0 bases from V and 6 bases from J, with 12 bases between. The CDR3 sequence is 14 residues long. The DNA for the CDR3 is TGCGCCAGCAGCTTGGGGGCAACCAGGCAGACCCAGTACTTC. The encoded protein is CASSLGATRQTQYF.

This clonotype was picked up a small number of times. The chain uses TRBV5-1 and TRBJ1-6; D gene ambiguous. CDR3 length: 16 amino acids. In germline, CDR1 is SGHRS, CDR2 YFSETQ. The V end lost 0 bases, the J end lost 9 bases, and 16 bases lay between the germline ends. The CDR3 loop reads CASSLVGAGSISPLHF. For the CDR3, the DNA is TGCGCCAGCAGCTTGGTAGGTGCAGGTAGCATTTCACCCCTCCACTTT.

In this sample, this clonotype turned up a few times. The gene calls are TRBV6-5 and TRBJ2-7, with D possibly TRBD2 on 7 matching bases. CDR1 and CDR2 from the germline V gene are MNHEY and SVGAGI. Trimming took 3 bases from V and 0 from J, leaving 18 bases between them. There are 17 residues in the CDR3. CDR3 DNA sequence: TGTGCCAGCAGTTATCACCCCACGGCGGGGGCCTCCTACGAGCAGTACTTC. It encodes CASSYHPTAGASYEQYF.

This clonotype showed up many times. This chain links TRBV4-1 with TRBJ1-6, with 12 bases fitting TRBD1. Looked up from germline, CDR1 is MGHRA and CDR2 is YSYEKL. J lost 2 bases, V lost 1 base, and 3 bases had no gene match. There are 18 residues in the CDR3. The CDR3 spells CASSQAGTGGAYNSPLHF. In nucleotides, the CDR3 is TGCGCCAGCAGCCAAGCCGGGACAGGGGGCGCCTATAATTCACCCCTCCACTTT.

This clonotype showed up just a few times. Here the CDR3 reads CASSSAIGGSSYNEQFF. Written as DNA, the CDR3 is TGTGCCAGCAGTTCAGCCATAGGGGGGAGCTCCTACAATGAGCAGTTCTTC. The V gene is TRBV6-6, the J gene TRBJ2-1; D is perhaps TRBD1 or TRBD2 (6 bases each). V gave up 4 bases and J gave up 0 bases, with 16 bases separating them. The CDR3 has 17 residues. CDR1 and CDR2 from the germline V gene are MNHNY and SVGAGI (reference sequence).

This clonotype was detected a few times. The chain recombines TRBV5-1 with TRBJ2-7; 7 bases are a match to TRBD1. Germline V gene data show CDR1 as SGHRS and CDR2 as YFSETQ. CDR3 size: 14 residues. Trimming took 3 bases from V and 2 from J; bases not matched to a gene: 5. Written as DNA, the CDR3 is TGCGCCAGCAGCTCCGTGACAGGGACCTACGAGCAGTACTTC. Protein product: CASSSVTGTYEQYF.

This clonotype was counted a few times. The J gene is TRBJ2-7, the V gene TRBV3-1; 7 bases map to TRBD1. The J segment lost 2 bases and the V segment lost 4 bases, leaving 5 bases of the junction unmatched. The V gene's germline CDR1 is LGHDT and CDR2 YNNKEL (reference sequence). The CDR3 covers 14 residues. The DNA of the CDR3 is TGTGCCAGCAGCCCTTGGGACAGAACCTACGAGCAGTACTTC. Translating gives CASSPWDRTYEQYF.

This clonotype was detected only a few times. The chain links TRBV14 to TRBJ2-5, with 10 bases identical to TRBD2. Germline V lookup: CDR1 SGHDN, CDR2 FVKESK. Trimming took 4 bases from V and 2 from J; bases not matched to a gene: 7. The CDR3 totals 16 residues. Here the CDR3 reads CASSRSGGATQETQYF. The CDR3 DNA follows: TGTGCCAGCAGCCGAAGCGGGGGGGCGACTCAAGAGACCCAGTACTTC.